These 29 T cell receptor beta chains came from one sample sequenced in a study of blood T cell repertoires in COVID-19. This table comes from immunoSEQ multiplex PCR, and its TCRdb copy is limited to in-frame clones, with some not included. Among about 290,000 clones listed, around 90% were seen once. The sequencing input was peripheral blood. The receptors stem from a woman in her thirties or forties who had recovered from COVID-19.

V is TRBV19 and J is TRBJ1-4; D ambiguous. Between the trimmed V and J ends, which lost 2 bases and 0 bases, there was a span of 16 bases. The length of the CDR3 is 18 residues. The V gene's germline CDR1 is LNHDA and CDR2 SQIVND (reference sequence). The CDR3 DNA is TGTGCCAGTAGTATACTCCCAACAGAACCTGCAACTAATGAAAAACTGTTTTTT. Its protein is CASSILPTEPATNEKLFF.

The chain recombines TRBV12-3 or TRBV12-4 with TRBJ2-1; possible D gene TRBD2, 6 bases. Trimming stripped 3 bases from V and 6 bases from J, with 9 bases between. This CDR3 has 13 amino acids. The CDR3 here is CASSFAGINEQFF. As DNA, the CDR3 is TGTGCCAGCAGTTTCGCGGGAATCAATGAGCAGTTCTTC.

The chain joins TRBV6-5 to TRBJ1-1, with D perhaps TRBD1 (6 bases). V was clipped by 0 bases and J by 3 bases, with 11 bases between them. CDR1 is MNHEY and CDR2 is SVGAGI in the germline V gene. This CDR3 contains 15 residues. The CDR3 DNA reads as TGTGCCAGCAGTTACTCGGCACAGGGATACACTGAAGCTTTCTTT. This translates into CASSYSAQGYTEAFF.

The chain links TRBV28 to TRBJ2-3, with 8 bases aligning to TRBD2. Trimming cost V 6 bases and J 6 bases; bases outside gene matches: 17. The CDR3 consists of 17 residues. Germline CDR1 MDHEN, CDR2 SYDVKM. CDR3 loop: CASRPPIPLAAGDTQYF. The CDR3, as DNA: TGTGCCAGCAGACCACCAATCCCACTAGCGGCGGGGGATACGCAGTATTTT.

This chain connects TRBV10-2 to TRBJ1-1; perhaps TRBD1 as D (5 bases). The CDR3 extends over 13 amino acids. The V gene lost 6 bases and the J gene lost 6 bases, with 14 bases spanning the gap. Per the germline V gene, CDR1 is WSHSY and CDR2 is SAAADI. The CDR3 sequence is CASSPGRVAEAFF. In nucleotides, the CDR3 is TGCGCCAGCAGCCCGGGCAGGGTGGCTGAAGCTTTCTTT.

The chain combines TRBV30 with TRBJ2-1, with 13 bases identical to TRBD2. With V trimmed by 7 bases and J by 12 bases, 12 bases remained unmatched. Germline CDR1 is GTSNPN and CDR2 is SVGIG (reference sequence). The CDR3 is made up of 14 amino acids. The CDR3 reads CASDPGLAGSAQFF. CDR3 bases: TGTGCCTCTGACCCGGGACTAGCGGGGTCCGCGCAGTTCTTC. Complete variable domain (other parts from reference TRBV30 and TRBJ2-1): SQTIHQWPATLVQPVGSPLSLECTVEGTSNPNLYWYRQAAGRGLQLLFYSVGIGQISSEVPQNLSASRPQDRQFILSSKKLLLSDSGFYLCASDPGLAGSAQFFGPGTRLTVL.

The sample holds a few counts of this clone. This rearrangement joins TRBV7-2 to TRBJ2-2, with 7 bases that match TRBD1. The CDR3 is made up of 16 amino acids. Germline lookup yields CDR1 SGHTA and CDR2 FQGNSA. V shed 6 bases, J shed 2 bases, and the junction held 9 bases outside the gene matches. CDR3 sequence (DNA): TGTGCCAGCAGACCCTTCAACAGGGGAAACACCGGGGAGCTGTTTTTT. It yields the protein CASRPFNRGNTGELFF.

This clone showed up just a few times. The J gene is TRBJ1-6, the V gene TRBV5-1; TRBD1 is a possible D gene (6 bases). CDR1 and CDR2 (germline): SGHRS, YFSETQ. V lost 4 bases to trimming and J lost 5 bases, with 13 bases between them. This CDR3 is 15 amino acids long. The chain's CDR3 is CASSPWGGDNSPLHF. CDR3 in DNA: TGCGCCAGCAGCCCCTGGGGGGGCGATAATTCACCCCTCCACTTT.

The chain's CDR3 is CATSDLRSGTGDYNEQFF. The CDR3, as DNA: TGTGCCACCAGTGATTTGCGGTCCGGGACAGGGGACTACAATGAGCAGTTCTTC. The rearrangement joins TRBV24-1 to TRBJ2-1; 10 nucleotides line up with TRBD1. Germline loops: CDR1 KGHDR, CDR2 SFDVKD. There are 18 residues in the CDR3. V was clipped by 0 bases and J by 3 bases; unmatched bases: 7.

The sample holds a few counts of this clone. The sample holds other DNA sequences that translate to the same CDR3. This chain joins TRBV11-3 and TRBJ2-5; 7 nucleotides match TRBD2. J gave up 2 bases and V 5 bases, and 2 bases lay outside the gene matches. The length of the CDR3 is 13 residues. Germline loops: CDR1 SGHNT, CDR2 YENEEA. CDR3 in amino acids: CASSPGGQETQYF. The CDR3 DNA reads TGTGCCAGCAGCCCCGGGGGGCAAGAGACCCAGTACTTC.

V is TRBV18 and J is TRBJ1-1, with D uncertain. The CDR3 is 13 amino acids. CDR1 KGHSH and CDR2 LQKENI come from the germline V gene. Trimming pared 5 bases from V and 7 bases from J, leaving 14 bases between. The CDR3 loop is CASSTGSSDEAFF. The CDR3 bases are TGTGCCAGCTCAACCGGCTCAAGCGATGAAGCTTTCTTT.

The chain joins TRBV6-5 to TRBJ2-3, with D unclear. Trimming left V 8 bases short and J 6 bases short, with 12 bases between. CDR3 size: 12 residues. From germline, CDR1 is MNHEY and CDR2 SVGAGI. CDR3 DNA: TGTGCCAGCTTAACAGTCCGGGATACGCAGTATTTT. Protein product: CASLTVRDTQYF.

The rearrangement uses TRBV7-2 and TRBJ2-7; 11 bases align to TRBD2. V gave up 2 bases and J gave up 6 bases; unmatched junction bases: 3. This CDR3 has 14 residues. The germline V gene has CDR1 SGHTA and CDR2 FQGNSA. Here the CDR3 reads CASSLSSGRPEQYF. DNA of the CDR3: TGTGCCAGCAGCTTATCTAGCGGGAGGCCCGAGCAGTACTTC.

The rearrangement joins TRBV28 to TRBJ2-7; D is unclear. CDR3 length equals 14 residues. V lost 7 bases, J lost 3 bases, and 16 bases lay in between. CDR1 is MDHEN, CDR2 SYDVKM, per germline. The chain's CDR3 is CASNSRSRLYEQYF. For the CDR3, the DNA is TGTGCCAGCAATTCCCGCTCTAGGCTCTACGAGCAGTACTTC.

The gene calls are TRBV12-2 and TRBJ2-7; the D call TRBD2 from the table was never checked on the DNA. TRBV12-2 is annotated as a pseudogene. The CDR3 is 16 amino acids. This chain's CDR3 is CASRLAGTSGRGEQYF. CDR3 sequence (DNA): TGTGCAAGTCGCTTAGCCGGGACTAGCGGGAGAGGCGAGCAGTACTTC.

The V gene is TRBV24-1, the J gene TRBJ1-2; 8 bases line up with TRBD1. In germline, CDR1 is KGHDR, CDR2 SFDVKD. The V and J ends lost 2 bases and 2 bases, in that order; junction bases with no gene match: 24. The CDR3 has 22 residues. CDR3 nucleotide sequence: TGTGCCACCAGTGATTACCCCCTAACGGGAGACAGGGGCGAAAACGTAAACTATGGCTACACCTTC. As protein: CATSDYPLTGDRGENVNYGYTF.

This CDR3 reads CASSLQGGQGGYEQYF. The CDR3, as DNA: TGTGCCAGCAGCTTACAGGGTGGACAGGGGGGCTACGAGCAGTACTTC. The chain combines TRBV7-6 with TRBJ2-7; 10 bases map to TRBD1. J was trimmed by 3 bases and V by 2 bases; bases with no gene match: 7. CDR1 and CDR2 (germline): SGHVS, FNYEAQ. The CDR3 has 16 amino acids.

V usage is TRBV5-1 and J usage is TRBJ2-3; 9 bases are shared with TRBD1. Looked up from germline, CDR1 is SGHRS and CDR2 is YFSETQ. The CDR3 covers 15 residues. Trimming removed 4 bases from V and 3 bases from J; junction bases left unmatched: 6. CDR3 loop: CASSPTGGRTDTQYF. In DNA, the CDR3 is TGCGCCAGCAGCCCGACAGGGGGGAGGACAGATACGCAGTATTTT.

The J gene is TRBJ1-2, the V gene TRBV27, with D possibly being TRBD1 (6 bases). Trimming stripped 8 bases from V and 8 bases from J, with 15 bases between. The length of the CDR3 is 12 residues. Germline V gene lookup returns CDR1 MNHEY and CDR2 SMNVEV (reference sequence). The CDR3 is CASFTTGKGYTF. Here the CDR3 DNA reads TGTGCCAGCTTTACGACAGGAAAGGGCTACACCTTC.

The chain joins TRBV6-5 to TRBJ1-3; D possibly corresponds to TRBD1 (5 bases). Germline values: CDR1 MNHEY, CDR2 SVGAGI. V lost 6 bases to trimming and J lost 0 bases, with 9 bases between them. The CDR3 is made up of 14 amino acids. CDR3: CASSLQDSGNTIYF. Here the CDR3 DNA reads TGTGCCAGCAGCCTACAGGACTCTGGAAACACCATATATTTT.

V is TRBV9 and J is TRBJ2-5; a possible D gene is TRBD1 (6 bases). Germline CDR1 SGDLS, CDR2 YYNGEE. V lost 3 bases to trimming and J lost 2 bases, with 26 bases between them. This CDR3 spans 19 amino acids. The CDR3 sequence is CASSAPRRVEGGGQETQYF. The CDR3 DNA reads as TGTGCCAGCAGCGCACCGCGTAGGGTTGAAGGGGGTGGACAAGAGACCCAGTACTTC.

This clone has just a few counts. V usage is TRBV2 and J usage is TRBJ1-4; 8 positions match TRBD1. Germline CDR1 SNHLY, CDR2 FYNNEI. The trim removed 6 bases at V and 8 bases at J, leaving 8 bases unmatched. The CDR3 runs 14 residues. CDR3 sequence: CASSDRGGREKLFF. CDR3 DNA sequence: TGTGCCAGCAGCGACAGGGGAGGGAGGGAAAAACTGTTTTTT.

The V call is TRBV7-9, the J call TRBJ2-7; 7 nucleotides match TRBD2. The CDR3 contains 14 residues. The germline V gene has CDR1 SEHNR and CDR2 FQNEAQ (reference sequence). V was pared by 5 bases and J by 4 bases, with 8 bases of the junction left unmatched. CDR3 loop: CASSRDGDYYEQYF. Written as DNA, the CDR3 is TGTGCCAGCAGCCGGGACGGGGACTATTACGAGCAGTACTTC.

This chain connects TRBV18 to TRBJ2-3; 11 nucleotides match TRBD2. Germline CDR1 reads KGHSH; CDR2 reads LQKENI. This CDR3 has 18 amino acids. J lost 1 base, V lost 8 bases, and 14 bases had no gene match. CDR3 sequence: CASGLVLAGVDGTDTQYF. Written as DNA, the CDR3 is TGTGCCAGCGGACTCGTACTAGCGGGAGTCGATGGCACAGATACGCAGTATTTT.

In DNA, the CDR3 is TGTGCCAGTAGTGCACGACCGGGACTAGCGGGGGGGGGATCCTACAATGAGCAGTTCTTC. This gives the protein CASSARPGLAGGGSYNEQFF. The chain uses TRBV19 and TRBJ2-1; 16 nucleotides agree with TRBD2. V shed 5 bases and J 1 base; nucleotides not matched to a gene: 11. Germline-derived CDR1 and CDR2 are LNHDA and SQIVND (reference sequence). The CDR3 is made up of 20 amino acids.

Notes on this clone: The sample contains more than one DNA sequence encoding this CDR3. The rearrangement joins TRBV29-1 to TRBJ2-3, with TRBD2 identical over 12 bases. Germline values: CDR1 SQVTM, CDR2 ANQGSEA. V lost 1 base and J lost 4; bases outside the gene matches: 0. The CDR3 extends over 14 amino acids. CDR3 sequence reads: CSVEGLAGADTQYF. Here the CDR3 DNA reads TGCAGCGTTGAAGGACTAGCGGGAGCAGATACGCAGTATTTT.

The chain recombines TRBV24-1 with TRBJ2-3; 7 nucleotides align to TRBD2. J lost 2 bases, V lost 2 bases, and 6 bases had no gene match. Germline lookup yields CDR1 KGHDR and CDR2 SFDVKD. There are 16 residues in the CDR3. The CDR3 DNA sequence: TGTGCCACCAGTGATTCCCCGGGAGGACCCACAGATACGCAGTATTTT. Its translation is CATSDSPGGPTDTQYF.

This sequence joins TRBV30 and TRBJ1-2; possible D gene TRBD1, 5 bases. In germline, CDR1 is GTSNPN, CDR2 SVGIG (reference sequence). V shed 2 bases and J shed 4 bases, with 11 bases lying between them. CDR3 length equals 13 residues. CDR3: CAWSKGQGYGYTF. The CDR3 DNA reads as TGTGCCTGGAGTAAAGGGCAGGGCTATGGCTACACCTTC.

The chain couples TRBV29-1 to TRBJ2-5; a possible D gene is TRBD1 (6 bases). The V end lost 7 bases, the J end lost 1 base, and 13 bases lay between the germline ends. Germline CDR1 reads SQVTM; CDR2 reads ANQGSEA. CDR3 size: 13 residues. CDR3 DNA sequence: TGCAGCGCTTGGGACACCCTCCAAGAGACCCAGTACTTC. The encoded protein is CSAWDTLQETQYF.